The 21 T cell receptor beta chains presented below share a single source sample, sequenced in a study of blood T cells in healthy people across ages. A second PCR, run for roughly 7 to 12 cycles, used a sample-barcoded 5' primer plus a J-beta primer mix. TCRdb fed the 5' RACE reads into MiXCR, producing one record per CDR3 protein. This sample has about 1.6 million distinct CDR3 sequences; approximately 32% occur once, and the top ten carry 10% to 12%. The specimen was blood. The receptors shown here come from a woman aged 30 to 39 in good health.

The V call is TRBV2, the J call TRBJ2-7, with D possibly TRBD2 on 5 matching bases. Per the germline V gene, CDR1 is SNHLY and CDR2 is FYNNEI. V was clipped by 3 bases and J by 1 base, with 10 bases between them. This CDR3 contains 14 residues. The CDR3 is CASSDWELSYEQYF. The CDR3 nucleotides read TGTGCCAGCAGTGATTGGGAGCTATCCTACGAGCAGTACTTC.

This clonotype was recorded many times. This chain uses TRBV12-3 or TRBV12-4 with TRBJ2-3, with D unresolved. The V end lost 6 bases, the J end lost 2 bases, and 6 bases lay between the germline ends. The CDR3 is 12 amino acids. CDR3 in DNA: TGTGCCAGCAGAACAAACACAGATACGCAGTATTTT. Residues: CASRTNTDTQYF.

This clonotype was counted between two and nine times. The gene calls are TRBV6-2 or TRBV6-3 and TRBJ2-1; TRBD2 matches at 10 bases. The length of the CDR3 is 15 residues. The J segment lost 4 bases and the V segment lost 2 bases, leaving 2 bases of the junction unmatched. CDR1 is MNHEY, CDR2 SVGEGT, per germline. CDR3 nucleotide sequence: TGTGCCAGCAGTTACCGAGCGGGGGGGTACAATGAGCAGTTCTTC. Protein: CASSYRAGGYNEQFF.

The chain is built from TRBV25-1 and TRBJ2-7; D possibly corresponds to TRBD1 (7 bases). CDR1 is MGHDK, CDR2 SYGVNS, per germline. This CDR3 contains 14 residues. Trimming cost V 2 bases and J 4 bases, with 12 bases left between them. The CDR3 protein is CASSEGGTAYEQYF. The CDR3 region has the DNA TGTGCCAGCAGTGAAGGAGGGACAGCGTACGAGCAGTACTTC.

This clonotype was seen more than once but under ten times. This sequence joins TRBV20-1 and TRBJ2-1; 16 bases are shared with TRBD2. Unmatched junction bases numbered 10, after V lost 5 bases and J lost 0 bases. Germline CDR1 is DFQATT and CDR2 is SNEGSKA (reference sequence). The CDR3 contains 19 residues. In DNA form, the CDR3 reads TGCAGTGCTCGAGTGGTGGGACTAGCGGGGGGGAGCTCCTACAATGAGCAGTTCTTC. Translated, it gives CSARVVGLAGGSSYNEQFF.

The chain combines TRBV6-1 with TRBJ1-5; D gene ambiguous. Germline CDR1 MNHNS, CDR2 SASEGT. V was clipped by 4 bases and J by 5 bases, with 18 bases between them. The CDR3 runs 16 residues. The CDR3 sequence is CASSVGPDPSYQPQHF. The CDR3 bases are TGTGCCAGCAGTGTAGGCCCGGACCCGAGTTATCAGCCCCAGCATTTT.

This clonotype was detected a few times. The chain links TRBV12-3 or TRBV12-4 to TRBJ2-7, with D uncertain. This CDR3 comprises 11 residues. The germline V and J ends were trimmed by 4 bases and 8 bases, with 9 bases remaining between them. The CDR3 is CASSSGGQQYF. CDR3 in DNA: TGTGCCAGCAGTTCGGGTGGGCAGCAGTACTTC.

The V and J genes are TRBV10-3 and TRBJ2-1, with 7 bases that match TRBD1. CDR1 and CDR2 (germline): ENHRY, SYGVKD. This CDR3 comprises 14 residues. V lost 2 bases to trimming and J lost 7 bases; unmatched junction nucleotides: 5. CDR3 coding DNA: TGTGCCATCAGTGAGGACAGGGACAAGAATGAGCAGTTCTTC. Translated: CAISEDRDKNEQFF.

The sample holds a few counts of this clonotype. The gene calls are TRBV12-3 or TRBV12-4 and TRBJ2-1; D remains ambiguous. The V end lost 6 bases, the J end lost 10 bases, and 13 bases lay between the germline ends. This CDR3 contains 12 residues. CDR3 region: CASSPYTTEQFF. The CDR3, as DNA: TGTGCCAGCAGCCCTTACACGACGGAGCAGTTCTTC.

This clonotype showed up many times. The J gene is TRBJ2-7, the V gene TRBV7-2; D is perhaps TRBD1 or TRBD2 (5 bases each). The CDR3 contains 13 residues. The V end was cut by 0 bases, the J end by 4 bases, with 7 bases between. Germline V gene sequence: CDR1 SGHTA, CDR2 FQGNSA. The CDR3 DNA reads as TGTGCCAGCAGCTTAGCCAGGGAGTACGAGCAGTACTTC. Translated, it gives CASSLAREYEQYF. Drawing the rest from reference TRBV7-2 and TRBJ2-7, the complete variable domain is GAGVSQSPSNKVTEKGKDVELRCDPISGHTALYWYRQSLGQGLEFLIYFQGNSAPDKSGLPSDRFSAERTGGSVSTLTIQRTQQEDSAVYLCASSLAREYEQYFGPGTRLTVT.

The CDR3 nucleotides are TGTGCCAGCTCACCTGGACTAGCGGGAGTTCTCCAAGAGACCCAGTACTTC. Protein sequence: CASSPGLAGVLQETQYF. The chain has TRBV18 and TRBJ2-5; 13 positions agree with TRBD2. Trimming took 3 bases from V and 1 from J; bases not matched to a gene: 5. This CDR3 is 17 amino acids long. Germline V gives CDR1 KGHSH, CDR2 LQKENI.

The chain joins TRBV19 to TRBJ2-1; TRBD2 matches at 10 bases. There are 17 residues in the CDR3. Germline V CDR1 and CDR2: LNHDA, SQIVND (reference sequence). V gave up 1 base and J gave up 7 bases; unmatched junction bases: 10. DNA for the CDR3: TGTGCCAGTAGTATAGTACCTCGGCTAGCGGGAGAAAATGAGCAGTTCTTC. Translating gives CASSIVPRLAGENEQFF.

To note about this clonotype: One end of the junction fails to match germline, which may point to a read error. As DNA, the CDR3 is TGTGCCAGCGGCCAAGGCTGGACAGGGGTTCAGCCCCAGCATTTT. Protein: CASGQGWTGVQPQHF. The gene calls are TRBV3-1 and TRBJ1-5, with 9 bases lining up with TRBD1. This CDR3 is 15 amino acids long. CDR1 and CDR2 (germline): LGHDT, YNNKEL (reference sequence).

This clonotype was seen repeatedly, ten times or more. This chain joins TRBV29-1 and TRBJ2-5; 7 nucleotides align to TRBD2. Unmatched junction bases numbered 2, after V lost 1 base and J lost 0 bases. The CDR3 consists of 14 residues. CDR1 is SQVTM and CDR2 is ANQGSEA in the germline V gene. The CDR3 spells CSVEGSGYQETQYF. The CDR3 DNA follows: TGCAGCGTTGAAGGTAGCGGGTACCAAGAGACCCAGTACTTC. Together with reference TRBV29-1 and TRBJ2-5, the CDR3 gives the full variable domain: SAVISQKPSRDICQRGTSLTIQCQVDSQVTMMFWYRQQPGQSLTLIATANQGSEATYESGFVIDKFPISRPNLTFSTLTVSNMSPEDSSIYLCSVEGSGYQETQYFGPGTRLLVL.

This clonotype was seen repeatedly, ten times or more. The CDR3 DNA follows: TGTGCCAGCAGTGTGGGACTAGCGGGAGCAGATACGCAGTATTTT. It yields the protein CASSVGLAGADTQYF. This chain joins TRBV9 and TRBJ2-3; 14 bases map to TRBD2. This CDR3 contains 15 residues. The germline V gene encodes CDR1 SGDLS and CDR2 YYNGEE. Losses at the gene ends were 5 bases for V and 4 bases for J; bases not matched to a gene: 3.

This clonotype has just a few counts. The chain combines TRBV20-1 with TRBJ2-7; weak D call: TRBD2 (5 bases). Germline CDR1 is DFQATT and CDR2 is SNEGSKA (reference sequence). The CDR3 has 14 residues. The V and J ends lost 6 bases and 0 bases respectively, with 15 bases between them. CDR3 nucleotide sequence: TGCAGTGCCGAAGGGAGTTTTAGCTCCTACGAGCAGTACTTC. Its protein is CSAEGSFSSYEQYF.

About this clonotype: This clone may be a read error of a much larger clone one base away. This chain's CDR3 is CAISDSRMGGTQYF. As DNA, the CDR3 is TGTGCCATCAGTGATTCGAGGATGGGGGGTACGCAGTATTTT. The genes are TRBV10-3 and TRBJ2-3, with D possibly matching TRBD2 (6 bases). V gave up 3 bases and J gave up 8 bases, with 15 bases separating them. CDR3 length: 14 residues. The germline V gene has CDR1 ENHRY and CDR2 SYGVKD.

The chain couples TRBV6-6 to TRBJ2-7; 10 bases agree with TRBD2. The germline gives CDR1 MNHNY, CDR2 SVGAGI (reference sequence). The CDR3 spans 15 residues. With 5 bases clipped from V and 9 bases from J, the junction kept 13 bases outside the gene matches. CDR3 bases: TGTGCCAGCAGTCCACCGGGAGCGGGAGGGCAGGTGCAGTACTTC. Translating it yields CASSPPGAGGQVQYF.

The table lists this clonotype with many counts. The rearrangement joins TRBV6-6 to TRBJ2-7; D not certain. The V end lost 6 bases, the J end lost 1 base, and 7 bases lay between the germline ends. Germline loops: CDR1 MNHNY, CDR2 SVGAGI (reference sequence). CDR3 size: 12 residues. The CDR3 protein is CASRERSYEQYF. DNA for the CDR3: TGTGCCAGCAGGGAGCGATCCTACGAGCAGTACTTC.

This clonotype was counted between two and nine times. CDR3 region: CASSRWGQGNTEAFF. CDR3 DNA: TGTGCCAGCAGCCGCTGGGGGCAGGGGAACACTGAAGCTTTCTTT. The chain uses TRBV3-1 and TRBJ1-1; D is possibly TRBD1 (6 bases). Looked up from germline, CDR1 is LGHDT and CDR2 is YNNKEL (reference sequence). Trimming took 4 bases from V and 1 from J, leaving 13 bases between them. The CDR3 contains 15 residues.

The chain recombines TRBV6-6 with TRBJ1-2; 9 bases agree with TRBD1. The CDR3 is 16 amino acids. Germline-derived CDR1 and CDR2 are MNHNY and SVGAGI (reference sequence). V lost 6 bases, J lost 5 bases, and 13 bases stayed unmatched. The CDR3 protein is CASSRDRANSGYGYTF. In DNA form, the CDR3 reads TGTGCCAGCAGCCGGGACAGGGCAAATTCAGGGTATGGCTACACCTTC.